This record concerns one T cell receptor beta chain sequence. Its target is unknown. This specimen comes from a study of T cells in localized non-small cell lung cancer. Notes on the study in general: A median of 57 clones ranked among the top 100 in tumor appeared in adjacent lung.

V was pared by 6 bases and J by 4 bases, with 8 bases of the junction left unmatched. Germline CDR1 and CDR2: LGHNT and FRNRAP. The CDR3 loop spans 15 amino acids. Clones were sequenced by immunoSEQ multiplex PCR, and TCRdb holds only the in-frame ones, with some missing. The repertoire consists of about 17,000 clones, with about four fifths occurring once and the leading ten covering about 35%. The sample was peripheral blood, taken before any cancer treatment. The V and J genes are TRBV12-5 and TRBJ2-1; 8 bases are a match to TRBD1. The receptor's source is a male donor at least 60 years old with stage III lung adenocarcinoma. CDR3 protein: CASGRGQAPYNEQFF. Here the CDR3 DNA reads TGTGCTAGTGGCCGGGGACAGGCCCCTTACAATGAGCAGTTCTTC.